These 24 T cell receptor beta chains originate from one sample sequenced in a study of CD8 T cells in ankylosing spondylitis. Points from the study as a whole: A TCR beta motif made of about 8 highly homologous variants seemed typical of ankylosing spondylitis blood.

These receptors' antigens are unknown. MiXCR, run by TCRdb on the 5' RACE reads, gives a single entry per CDR3 protein. The sample includes around 430,000 distinct CDR3 sequences, 17% of them seen just once. The sequencing sample was made of blood, either unsorted or a sorted T cell fraction (not recorded which). The receptors were gathered from a male donor with ankylosing spondylitis.

V gene TRBV5-1 combines with J gene TRBJ1-1; D might be TRBD1 (6 bases). Deletions cut 4 bases from V and 2 bases from J, with 15 bases between. Germline assignment: CDR1 SGHRS and CDR2 YFSETQ. The CDR3 length is 15 residues. This chain's CDR3 is CASSDGTGRNTEAFF. CDR3 in DNA: TGCGCCAGCAGCGATGGTACAGGGCGAAACACTGAAGCTTTCTTT.

This clonotype showed up just a few times. The chain carries TRBV20-1 and TRBJ1-1; D gene unclear. The V gene lost 1 base and the J gene lost 6 bases, with 15 bases spanning the gap. The CDR3 runs 14 residues. CDR1 is DFQATT and CDR2 is SNEGSKA in the germline V gene (reference sequence). CDR3 amino acids: CSARVARADAEAFF. CDR3 DNA: TGCAGTGCTAGAGTAGCCCGGGCAGACGCTGAAGCTTTCTTT.

The J gene is TRBJ1-6, the V gene TRBV6-1; the D is unclear. The ends were cut back, 7 bases at V and 5 bases at J, with 9 bases in the middle. CDR1 and CDR2 (germline): MNHNS, SASEGT. The CDR3 contains 13 residues. The CDR3 sequence is CASKISDNSPLHF. CDR3 nucleotide sequence: TGTGCCAGCAAAATTTCAGATAATTCACCCCTCCACTTT.

The CDR3 spells CASSLEGGTFTDTQYF. In nucleotides, the CDR3 is TGCGCCAGCAGCTTGGAGGGGGGGACCTTCACAGATACGCAGTATTTT. V usage is TRBV5-1 and J usage is TRBJ2-3; D might be TRBD2 (7 bases). Germline assignment: CDR1 SGHRS and CDR2 YFSETQ. The CDR3 is made up of 16 amino acids. Trimming removed 0 bases at V and 2 bases at J, with 13 bases between.

This sequence joins TRBV11-3 and TRBJ2-1, with no clear D. The CDR3 length is 15 residues. Germline V CDR1 and CDR2: SGHNT, YENEEA. The V end was cut by 0 bases, the J end by 5 bases, with 11 bases between. The CDR3 loop is CASSLDGRLNNEQFF. In DNA, the CDR3 is TGTGCCAGCAGCTTAGATGGAAGACTCAACAATGAGCAGTTCTTC.

The genes are TRBV4-3 and TRBJ1-6; no definite D call. This CDR3 spans 15 amino acids. Trimming shortened V by 0 bases and J by 9 bases, and 12 bases separated the two germline ends. Per the germline V gene, CDR1 is LGHNA and CDR2 is YSLEER. CDR3 residues: CASSQDYPEFSPLHF. The CDR3 nucleotides read TGCGCCAGCAGCCAAGACTACCCGGAATTTTCACCCCTCCACTTT.

This rearrangement joins TRBV10-3 to TRBJ1-1; D uncertain. The V end was cut by 5 bases, the J end by 1 base, with 14 bases between. This CDR3 spans 15 amino acids. CDR1 ENHRY and CDR2 SYGVKD come from the germline V gene. The CDR3 DNA reads as TGTGCCATCAGTCCTGGGCAGTCAAGGAACACTGAAGCTTTCTTT. This sequence encodes CAISPGQSRNTEAFF.

This clonotype was counted a few times. V usage is TRBV10-3 and J usage is TRBJ2-5; 9 bases are shared with TRBD1. J was trimmed by 3 bases and V by 6 bases; bases with no gene match: 8. Germline V lookup: CDR1 ENHRY, CDR2 SYGVKD. This CDR3 contains 15 residues. The CDR3 bases are TGTGCCATCAGCGAAACAGGGGGCCCCAAAGAGACCCAGTACTTC. Its protein is CAISETGGPKETQYF.

This clonotype was seen more than once but under ten times. This sequence joins TRBV7-2 and TRBJ2-2, with D maybe TRBD2 (6 bases). Germline CDR1 SGHTA, CDR2 FQGNSA. The CDR3 is 17 residues long. V was trimmed by 5 bases and J by 7 bases, leaving 23 bases between them. CDR3: CASSPRQGTQRGGELFF. The CDR3 region has the DNA TGTGCCAGCAGCCCACGCCAAGGGACTCAACGGGGCGGGGAGCTGTTTTTT.

Only a few counts were recorded for this clonotype. Here the CDR3 DNA reads TGTGCCAGCAGCCAAGGGGAGACTAAGGTGCGGAACTCCTACGAGCAGTACTTC. Translation gives CASSQGETKVRNSYEQYF. The rearrangement links TRBV3-1 to TRBJ2-7, with D perhaps TRBD2 (5 bases). Germline V gene sequence: CDR1 LGHDT, CDR2 YNNKEL (reference sequence). V lost 1 base and J lost 0, with 19 bases in between. This CDR3 region has 18 residues.

The sample holds a few counts of this clonotype. This chain joins TRBV7-9 and TRBJ1-2; 8 bases agree with TRBD1. The trim removed 4 bases at V and 5 bases at J, leaving 9 bases unmatched. The CDR3 covers 15 residues. CDR1 is SEHNR, CDR2 FQNEAQ, per germline (reference sequence). The CDR3 loop reads CASSSSGQAGYGYTF. The DNA for the CDR3 is TGTGCCAGCAGCTCCTCGGGACAGGCGGGGTATGGCTACACCTTC.

This clonotype was picked up a small number of times. The V call is TRBV29-1, the J call TRBJ2-1; the D gene is possibly TRBD2 (5 bases). V shed 1 base and J shed 2 bases, with 12 bases lying between them. The germline V gene encodes CDR1 SQVTM and CDR2 ANQGSEA. The CDR3 length is 15 residues. CDR3 sequence (DNA): TGCAGCGTTGAAGGTGGCAGAGCGGCCTACAATGAGCAGTTCTTC. Translating it yields CSVEGGRAAYNEQFF.

This clonotype was detected only once. The gene calls are TRBV15 and TRBJ2-5; a weak D match, TRBD2 (7 bases). In germline, CDR1 is LNHNV, CDR2 YYDKDF (reference sequence). The CDR3 has 15 residues. V lost 0 bases to trimming and J lost 5 bases, with 13 bases between them. CDR3 DNA: TGTGCCACCAGCAGAGATTGGGGGGGCCGGGAGACCCAGTACTTC. Translated: CATSRDWGGRETQYF. The full variable domain, its missing parts supplied by reference TRBV15 and TRBJ2-5, is DAMVIQNPRYQVTQFGKPVTLSCSQTLNHNVMYWYQQKSSQAPKLLFHYYDKDFNNEADTPDNFQSRRPNTSFCFLDIRSPGLGDTAMYLCATSRDWGGRETQYFGPGTRLLVL.

The V call is TRBV6-1, the J call TRBJ1-1; 9 bases align to TRBD1. CDR3 size: 14 residues. V lost 10 bases, J lost 0 bases, and 6 bases stayed unmatched. Germline assignment: CDR1 MNHNS and CDR2 SASEGT. The CDR3 here is CATGQGSVNTEAFF. In nucleotides, the CDR3 is TGTGCCACCGGACAGGGGAGTGTGAACACTGAAGCTTTCTTT.

The V gene is TRBV6-1, the J gene TRBJ1-1, with TRBD1 as a possible D gene (5 bases). The germline V gene encodes CDR1 MNHNS and CDR2 SASEGT. The CDR3 consists of 15 residues. The V end was cut by 6 bases, the J end by 1 base, with 15 bases between. The CDR3 DNA reads TGTGCCAGCAGCCCGGGCGGGGCGGGGAACACTGAAGCTTTCTTT. Translated, it gives CASSPGGAGNTEAFF.

This clonotype was counted a few times. The chain carries TRBV4-3 and TRBJ2-3; D call uncertain. CDR1 and CDR2 from the germline V gene are LGHNA and YSLEER. This CDR3 region has 13 residues. V was pared by 1 base and J by 8 bases, with 10 bases between. CDR3 bases: TGCGCCAGCAGCCAAGGGCTGGGCGGTACGCAGTATTTT. Translation: CASSQGLGGTQYF.

This clonotype was observed a handful of times. The chain is built from TRBV7-9 and TRBJ2-1; the D gene is possibly TRBD2 (6 bases). Trimming left V 0 bases short and J 7 bases short, with 16 bases between. Germline loops: CDR1 SEHNR, CDR2 FQNEAQ (reference sequence). The length of the CDR3 is 16 residues. In DNA, the CDR3 is TGTGCCAGCAGCTTAGCCGGCGTGCTAGCGAGGAATGAGCAGTTCTTC. Translating gives CASSLAGVLARNEQFF.

The gene calls are TRBV27 and TRBJ2-3, with TRBD2 matching 9 bases. The CDR3 has 14 amino acids. V lost 8 bases and J lost 6; bases outside the gene matches: 9. CDR1 and CDR2 from the germline V gene are MNHEY and SMNVEV (reference sequence). CDR3 region: CASGTGLAYDTQYF. For the CDR3, the DNA is TGTGCCAGCGGCACGGGACTAGCTTATGATACGCAGTATTTT.

This sequence joins TRBV30 and TRBJ2-6, with 7 bases matching TRBD2. Germline V gene lookup returns CDR1 GTSNPN and CDR2 SVGIG (reference sequence). J was trimmed by 0 bases and V by 4 bases; bases with no gene match: 9. The CDR3 is made up of 17 amino acids. Written as DNA, the CDR3 is TGTGCCTGGATGCGGGGGACGTACCTCTCTGGGGCCAACGTCCTGACTTTC. It translates to CAWMRGTYLSGANVLTF.

This rearrangement joins TRBV20-1 to TRBJ2-3, with D unresolved. Deletions cut 3 bases from V and 5 bases from J, with 9 bases between. CDR1 is DFQATT and CDR2 is SNEGSKA in the germline V gene (reference sequence). This CDR3 is 12 amino acids long. The CDR3 coding sequence is TGCAGTGCTAGGTTGACTGGAGATACGCAGTATTTT. Amino acid sequence: CSARLTGDTQYF.

The chain joins TRBV12-3 or TRBV12-4 to TRBJ2-3, with D unclear. The V and J ends lost 6 bases and 2 bases respectively, with 9 bases between them. The CDR3 has 13 residues. The CDR3 loop is CASSPWTTDTQYF. The CDR3 DNA follows: TGTGCCAGCAGCCCCTGGACCACAGATACGCAGTATTTT.

The chain links TRBV20-1 to TRBJ1-1, with TRBD1 identical over 9 bases. This CDR3 has 17 residues. V lost 0 bases and J lost 0; bases outside the gene matches: 8. CDR1 and CDR2 from the germline V gene are DFQATT and SNEGSKA (reference sequence). CDR3 sequence reads: CSARDLRQGDMNTEAFF. As DNA, the CDR3 is TGCAGTGCTAGAGATCTTCGACAGGGGGATATGAACACTGAAGCTTTCTTT.

This clonotype was recorded at least ten times. This chain uses TRBV20-1 with TRBJ1-1; the D is unclear. CDR1 is DFQATT and CDR2 is SNEGSKA in the germline V gene (reference sequence). This CDR3 spans 13 amino acids. V lost 3 bases to trimming and J lost 1 base, with 9 bases between them. CDR3 amino acids: CSARPLGNTEAFF. CDR3 DNA: TGCAGTGCTAGGCCCCTCGGGAACACTGAAGCTTTCTTT.

This clonotype was picked up a small number of times. The chain is built from TRBV15 and TRBJ1-1, with 8 bases that match TRBD1. Trimming took 0 bases from V and 1 from J; bases not matched to a gene: 10. CDR3 size: 18 residues. In germline, CDR1 is LNHNV, CDR2 YYDKDF (reference sequence). The CDR3 DNA is TGTGCCACCAGCAGAGATGCGGCAGGGGGCGGGTGGAACACTGAAGCTTTCTTT. It encodes CATSRDAAGGGWNTEAFF.